This entry lists 10 T cell receptor beta chains sequenced from one sample in a study of control samples from healthy donors and cancer patients. The assay was immunoSEQ multiplex PCR, and TCRdb's table has in-frame clones only and misses some. The table lists some 170,000 clones, around 94% of them singletons, with 14% in the top ten. Specimen: PBMCs. All receptors come from a man in his 60s with colorectal cancer.

The V call is TRBV5-6, the J call TRBJ1-5, with TRBD1 identical over 8 bases. V shed 2 bases, J shed 6 bases, and the junction held 10 bases outside the gene matches. The CDR3 runs 16 residues. In germline, CDR1 is SGHDT, CDR2 YYEEEE. The CDR3 is CASSFYPGGGSQPQHF. CDR3 nucleotide sequence: TGTGCCAGCAGCTTTTATCCAGGGGGCGGGAGTCAGCCCCAGCATTTT.

J is TRBJ1-2 and V is TRBV12-3 or TRBV12-4, with D tentatively TRBD1 (5 bases). V was pared by 6 bases and J by 8 bases, with 16 bases between. The CDR3 extends over 13 amino acids. CDR3 protein: CASSLGHGGGYTF. The CDR3 coding sequence is TGTGCCAGCAGCCTCGGACACGGCGGCGGCTACACCTTC.

The chain is built from TRBV10-3 and TRBJ1-6; D unresolved. With 0 bases removed from V and 10 bases from J, the gap between germline ends came to 7 bases. The germline gives CDR1 ENHRY, CDR2 SYGVKD. The CDR3 consists of 13 residues. In DNA form, the CDR3 reads TGTGCCATCAGTGAGTCGAAGTGGTCACCCCTCCACTTT. This codes for CAISESKWSPLHF.

The gene calls are TRBV5-1 and TRBJ1-6; D is ambiguous. V was clipped by 4 bases and J by 5 bases, with 13 bases between them. This CDR3 is 15 amino acids long. In germline, CDR1 is SGHRS, CDR2 YFSETQ. The CDR3 coding sequence is TGCGCCAGCAGCCCTGTTGGAGGGAATAATTCACCCCTCCACTTT. It specifies CASSPVGGNNSPLHF.

The count of this clone is one. This chain connects TRBV12-3 or TRBV12-4 to TRBJ2-1; D is ambiguous. Trimming stripped 7 bases from V and 8 bases from J, with 9 bases between. This CDR3 has 11 amino acids. The CDR3 nucleotides read TGTGCCAGCACTGCTTATGATGAGCAGTTCTTC. Amino acids: CASTAYDEQFF.

The rearrangement links TRBV27 to TRBJ1-1; a possible D gene is TRBD1 (5 bases). CDR1 MNHEY and CDR2 SMNVEV come from the germline V gene (reference sequence). Trimming stripped 0 bases from V and 7 bases from J, with 18 bases between. The CDR3 runs to 16 residues. Here the CDR3 DNA reads TGTGCCAGCAGTTTATCCTCACCCCTCGTTGGGGGTGAAGCTTTCTTT. Encoded protein: CASSLSSPLVGGEAFF.

V gene TRBV23-1 combines with J gene TRBJ1-1; no clear D. TRBV23-1 is annotated as an ORF whose role is uncertain. V gave up 8 bases and J gave up 0 bases, with 16 bases separating them. The CDR3 contains 15 residues. As DNA, the CDR3 is TGCGCCAGCTTCTTACATGATAAACTGAACACTGAAGCTTTCTTT. Translation: CASFLHDKLNTEAFF.

The J gene is TRBJ2-1, the V gene TRBV3-1 (or the pseudogene TRBV3-2); possible D gene TRBD1, 5 bases. The V gene's germline CDR1 is LGHDT and CDR2 YNNKEL (reference sequence). With 0 bases removed from V and 4 bases from J, the gap between germline ends came to 10 bases. The CDR3 covers 15 residues. The CDR3, as DNA: TGTGCCAGCAGCCAAGATACAGGTAAATACAATGAGCAGTTCTTC. Protein sequence: CASSQDTGKYNEQFF.

The chain links TRBV3-1 (or the pseudogene TRBV3-2) to TRBJ2-7; D uncertain. Germline V gene sequence: CDR1 LGHDT, CDR2 YNNKEL (reference sequence). CDR3 length equals 12 residues. Trimming removed 0 bases at V and 5 bases at J, with 5 bases between. This CDR3 reads CASSQDRHEQYF. CDR3 DNA: TGTGCCAGCAGCCAAGATCGGCACGAGCAGTACTTC.

The rearrangement joins TRBV7-9 to TRBJ2-7, with 8 bases that match TRBD1. The CDR3 is made up of 15 amino acids. After removal of 4 bases from V and 1 base from J, the junction contained 6 bases not matched to a gene. Germline V gene lookup returns CDR1 SEHNR and CDR2 FQNEAQ (reference sequence). The CDR3 is CASSYGQGVSYEQYF. CDR3 DNA: TGTGCCAGCAGCTATGGACAGGGCGTTTCCTACGAGCAGTACTTC.